This record looks at one TCR beta chain sequence and its context. This record belongs to a study of T cell responses to AZD1222 COVID-19 vaccine. From germline, CDR1 is SGHNT and CDR2 YYREEE (reference sequence). Trimming left V 4 bases short and J 5 bases short, with 12 bases between. The CDR3 is 14 residues long. This table comes from immunoSEQ multiplex PCR, and its TCRdb copy is limited to in-frame clones, with some not included. The table lists more than 120,000 clones, about 92% of them singletons. This rearrangement joins TRBV5-4 to TRBJ2-2, with unresolved D. This TCR was sampled from an adult who received the AZD1222 COVID-19 vaccine. The sequences come from peripheral blood, collected 28 days after the second AZD1222 dose. The CDR3 reads CASSPGLPTGELFF. For the CDR3, the DNA is TGTGCCAGCAGCCCGGGCCTTCCTACCGGGGAGCTGTTTTTT.